This TCR beta chain was identified in a study of blood T cell repertoires in COVID-19. The wider study: Donors in the United States, Italy and Spain gave samples during acute or convalescent COVID-19. T cells, B-cell-depleted T cells, or PBMCs provided the cDNA or gDNA that served as material.

The CDR3 loop spans 15 amino acids. The germline V gene has CDR1 MNHNY and CDR2 SVGAGI (reference sequence). The germline V and J ends were trimmed by 2 bases and 7 bases, with 14 bases remaining between them. Source study methods: Estimates of nucleated cell counts were drawn from the amplification of reference gene primers. Assay used: immunoSEQ multiplex PCR; TCRdb lists only in-frame clones, some missing. V, J and clone size were drawn from that table, and D and trimming were deduced from the DNA. The top ten clones hold 3.5% of a sample with fewer than 65,000 clones, just under 85% of them seen once.

The rearrangement links TRBV6-6 to TRBJ1-4; D call uncertain. The sample was peripheral blood. This sequence originates from a man aged 55 to 69 with acute or convalescent COVID-19. The CDR3 protein is CASSYHSSPGEKLFF. The CDR3, as DNA: TGTGCCAGCAGTTACCACAGCTCTCCCGGTGAAAAACTGTTTTTT.